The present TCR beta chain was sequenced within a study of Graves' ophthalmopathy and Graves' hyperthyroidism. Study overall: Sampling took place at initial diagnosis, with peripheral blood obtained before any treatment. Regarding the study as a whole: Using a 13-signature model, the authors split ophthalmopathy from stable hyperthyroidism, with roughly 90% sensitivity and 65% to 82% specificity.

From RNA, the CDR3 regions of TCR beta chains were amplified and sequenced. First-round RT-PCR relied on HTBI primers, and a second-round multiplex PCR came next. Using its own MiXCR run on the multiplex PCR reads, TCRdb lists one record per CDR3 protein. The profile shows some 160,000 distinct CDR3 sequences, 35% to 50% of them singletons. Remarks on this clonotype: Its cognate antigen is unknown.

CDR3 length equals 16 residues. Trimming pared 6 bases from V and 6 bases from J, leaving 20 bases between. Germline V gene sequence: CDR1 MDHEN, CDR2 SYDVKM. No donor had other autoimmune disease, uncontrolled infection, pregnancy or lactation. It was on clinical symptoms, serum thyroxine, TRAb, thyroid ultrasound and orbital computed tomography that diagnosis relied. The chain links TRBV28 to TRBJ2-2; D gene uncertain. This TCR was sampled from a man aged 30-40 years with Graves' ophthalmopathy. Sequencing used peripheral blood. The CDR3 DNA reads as TGTGCCAGCAGGGGCTCCCCCTGGGTGTCGGCCGGGGAGCTGTTTTTT. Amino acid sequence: CASRGSPWVSAGELFF.